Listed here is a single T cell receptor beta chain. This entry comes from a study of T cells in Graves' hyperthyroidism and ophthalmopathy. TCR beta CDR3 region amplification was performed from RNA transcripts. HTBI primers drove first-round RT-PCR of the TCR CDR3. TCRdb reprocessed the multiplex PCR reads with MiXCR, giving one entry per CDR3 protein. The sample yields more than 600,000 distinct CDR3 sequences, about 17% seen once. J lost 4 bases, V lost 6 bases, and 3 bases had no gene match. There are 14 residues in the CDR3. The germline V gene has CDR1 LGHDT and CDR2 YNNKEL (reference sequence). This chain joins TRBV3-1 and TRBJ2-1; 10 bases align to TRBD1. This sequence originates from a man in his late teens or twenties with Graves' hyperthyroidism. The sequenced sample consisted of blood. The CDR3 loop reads CASRDRGSYNEQFF. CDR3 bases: TGTGCCAGCAGGGACAGGGGGTCTTACAATGAGCAGTTCTTC.